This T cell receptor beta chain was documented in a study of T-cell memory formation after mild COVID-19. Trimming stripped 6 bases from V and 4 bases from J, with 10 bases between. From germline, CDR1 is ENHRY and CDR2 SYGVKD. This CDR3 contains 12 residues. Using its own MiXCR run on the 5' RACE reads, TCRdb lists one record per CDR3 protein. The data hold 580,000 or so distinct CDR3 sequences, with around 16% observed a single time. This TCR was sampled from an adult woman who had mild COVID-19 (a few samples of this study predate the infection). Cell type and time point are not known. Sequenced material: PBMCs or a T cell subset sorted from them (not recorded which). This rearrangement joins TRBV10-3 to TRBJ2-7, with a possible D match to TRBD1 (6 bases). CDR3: CAIRDSEYEQYF. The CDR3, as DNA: TGTGCCATCAGGGACAGCGAGTACGAGCAGTACTTC.